Following are 23 T cell receptor beta chains from one sample sequenced in a study of CD8+ T cells in alopecia areata. Investigators isolated RNA and reverse transcribed it into cDNA to act as the sequencing template. TCRdb keeps only in-frame clones here, not all; method: immunoSEQ multiplex PCR. The data contain over 70,000 clones, around two thirds of them seen just once; the ten biggest clones take up around 20%. Stated treatment: oral pan-JAK inhibitor, 5-10 mg twice daily. The sample in question was CD8+ T cells sorted from blood, obtained at week 24, from a patient treated with tofacitinib. Source of these receptors: a human donor with alopecia areata.

The V call is TRBV25-1, the J call TRBJ2-1; D assignment may be TRBD1 or TRBD2 (5 bases each). This CDR3 spans 14 amino acids. Per the germline V gene, CDR1 is MGHDK and CDR2 is SYGVNS. Trimming pared 4 bases from V and 5 bases from J, leaving 12 bases between. The CDR3 is CASSAGAGHNEQFF. In DNA form, the CDR3 reads TGTGCCAGCAGTGCTGGGGCGGGCCACAATGAGCAGTTCTTC.

The rearrangement uses TRBV7-9 and TRBJ2-7; D call uncertain. Between the trimmed V and J ends, which lost 0 bases and 0 bases, there was a span of 12 bases. CDR3 length equals 16 residues. In germline, CDR1 is SEHNR, CDR2 FQNEAQ (reference sequence). In DNA, the CDR3 is TGTGCCAGCAGCTTAGCGTCACTCGCTAGCTCCTACGAGCAGTACTTC. It codes for CASSLASLASSYEQYF.

This clone has more than one count but fewer than ten. The J gene is TRBJ2-7, the V gene TRBV7-8, with TRBD2 matching 9 bases. Germline V lookup: CDR1 SGHVS, CDR2 FQNEAQ. The V gene end was trimmed by 2 bases and the J gene end by 1 base; junction bases not matched to a gene: 3. The CDR3 has 15 residues. The CDR3 nucleotides read TGTGCCAGCAGCTTAAGGAGCGGGGGGTCCTACGAGCAGTACTTC. This gives the protein CASSLRSGGSYEQYF.

V and J are TRBV9 and TRBJ2-1, with 7 nucleotides matching TRBD1. The germline V gene encodes CDR1 SGDLS and CDR2 YYNGEE. Unmatched junction bases numbered 12, after V lost 4 bases and J lost 8 bases. This CDR3 spans 15 amino acids. The CDR3 bases are TGTGCCAGCAGCTCCCCGAAGACAGGGTGGGATGAGCAGTTCTTC. It translates to CASSSPKTGWDEQFF.

The CDR3: CASRAPAGGQYF. The CDR3 nucleotides read TGTGCCAGCAGAGCCCCAGCGGGAGGGCAGTATTTT. The chain links TRBV6-4 to TRBJ2-3, with 9 bases that match TRBD2. CDR1 is MRHNA, CDR2 SNTAGT, per germline. V gave up 6 bases and J gave up 11 bases; unmatched junction bases: 6. There are 12 residues in the CDR3.

This rearrangement joins TRBV13 to TRBJ2-2; D assignment may be TRBD1 or TRBD2 (5 bases each). The germline gives CDR1 PRHDT, CDR2 FYEKMQ (reference sequence). The CDR3 length is 13 residues. Trimming cost V 5 bases and J 12 bases, with 16 bases left between them. The CDR3 nucleotides read TGTGCCAGCAGCCACGGGACCGCGAATCAGCTGTTTTTT. Protein product: CASSHGTANQLFF.

This chain links TRBV9 with TRBJ2-7; 8 nucleotides align to TRBD1. V was pared by 0 bases and J by 7 bases, with 12 bases of the junction left unmatched. The germline V gene has CDR1 SGDLS and CDR2 YYNGEE. There are 16 residues in the CDR3. The DNA of the CDR3 is TGTGCCAGCAGCGTAGGTTCGGGGACAGGCGTGAAAGAGCAGTACTTC. This sequence encodes CASSVGSGTGVKEQYF.

The chain uses TRBV13 and TRBJ1-2; 7 bases agree with TRBD1. V was pared by 4 bases and J by 8 bases, with 10 bases of the junction left unmatched. The V gene's germline CDR1 is PRHDT and CDR2 FYEKMQ (reference sequence). The CDR3 is 14 amino acids. CDR3 nucleotides: TGTGCCAGCAGCTCAGGACAGGAAGTTCGCGGCTACACCTTC. Translated: CASSSGQEVRGYTF.

The genes are TRBV19 and TRBJ1-2; 7 bases align to TRBD1. The germline CDR1 and CDR2 sequences are LNHDA and SQIVND (reference sequence). Unmatched junction bases numbered 5, after V lost 9 bases and J lost 7 bases. This CDR3 is built from 11 residues. CDR3 in DNA: TGTGCCAGCACAGGGGCAGGTGGCTACACCTTC. It codes for CASTGAGGYTF.

V is TRBV2 and J is TRBJ2-5; D is perhaps TRBD2 (6 bases). The germline V gene encodes CDR1 SNHLY and CDR2 FYNNEI. V dropped 6 bases and J dropped 4 bases, with 12 bases sitting between them. This CDR3 spans 13 amino acids. CDR3 sequence (DNA): TGTGCCAGCAGCCTCCGGGGGATAGAGACCCAGTACTTC. Amino acids: CASSLRGIETQYF.

The chain recombines TRBV9 with TRBJ2-3; 13 nucleotides align to TRBD2. The junction had 8 bases not matched to a gene; V was cut back by 0 bases and J by 4 bases. Looked up from germline, CDR1 is SGDLS and CDR2 is YYNGEE. This CDR3 contains 18 residues. This CDR3 reads CASSVGRGLAGNADTQYF. CDR3 coding DNA: TGTGCCAGCAGCGTAGGGAGGGGACTAGCGGGGAACGCAGATACGCAGTATTTT.

The chain carries TRBV7-2 and TRBJ1-4; D is perhaps TRBD1 (6 bases). V was trimmed by 4 bases and J by 8 bases, leaving 14 bases between them. CDR1 is SGHTA, CDR2 FQGNSA, per germline. This CDR3 is 14 amino acids long. The DNA of the CDR3 is TGTGCCAGCAGCTCGGGCCCTAGGGGGGAAAAACTGTTTTTT. Amino acid sequence: CASSSGPRGEKLFF.

J is TRBJ2-1 and V is TRBV5-1, with unresolved D. In germline, CDR1 is SGHRS, CDR2 YFSETQ. The CDR3 is 15 amino acids. The ends were cut back, 5 bases at V and 0 bases at J, with 12 bases in the middle. This chain's CDR3 is CASRMAASSYNEQFF. The CDR3 DNA reads TGCGCCAGCAGGATGGCAGCTAGCTCCTACAATGAGCAGTTCTTC.

A note on this clone: Other DNA sequences in the sample encode the same CDR3. The J gene is TRBJ1-1, the V gene TRBV4-1, with 9 bases fitting TRBD1. J was trimmed by 4 bases and V by 3 bases; bases with no gene match: 3. The V gene's germline CDR1 is MGHRA and CDR2 YSYEKL. CDR3 length equals 14 residues. CDR3 residues: CASSQGTGSTEAFF. Written as DNA, the CDR3 is TGCGCCAGCAGCCAGGGGACAGGGAGCACTGAAGCTTTCTTT.

The J gene is TRBJ2-3, the V gene TRBV7-8; 7 bases are shared with TRBD2. The CDR3 runs 16 residues. Germline assignment: CDR1 SGHVS and CDR2 FQNEAQ. V dropped 5 bases and J dropped 2; count of bases not matched to a gene: 10. The DNA of the CDR3 is TGTGCCAGCAGCGGCCGGATAGCGGGCCTCACAGATACGCAGTATTTT. The encoded protein is CASSGRIAGLTDTQYF.

The J gene is TRBJ2-5, the V gene TRBV4-2, with TRBD2 matching 12 bases. Germline V gives CDR1 LGHNA, CDR2 YNFKEQ. The CDR3 is made up of 17 amino acids. Trimming cost V 0 bases and J 2 bases; bases outside gene matches: 4. The CDR3 region is CASSQETSGGLQETQYF. The CDR3 nucleotides are TGTGCCAGCAGCCAAGAAACTAGCGGGGGGTTACAAGAGACCCAGTACTTC.

V gene TRBV4-1 combines with J gene TRBJ1-5; the D gene is possibly TRBD1 (6 bases). Per the germline V gene, CDR1 is MGHRA and CDR2 is YSYEKL. V was trimmed by 1 base and J by 4 bases, leaving 11 bases between them. CDR3 size: 15 residues. The CDR3 loop is CASSQVGRGNQPQHF. DNA for the CDR3: TGCGCCAGCAGCCAAGTGGGCAGGGGAAATCAGCCCCAGCATTTT.

This clone appeared a few times. The CDR3 reads CSVESPYQKQWEQFF. The CDR3 bases are TGCAGCGTCGAGAGCCCCTACCAGAAACAATGGGAGCAGTTCTTC. The chain joins TRBV29-1 to TRBJ2-1, with D uncertain. The germline CDR1 and CDR2 sequences are SQVTM and ANQGSEA. This CDR3 is built from 15 residues. The V end lost 6 bases, the J end lost 10 bases, and 25 bases lay between the germline ends.

This clone was counted once. This chain connects TRBV9 to TRBJ2-3; 9 bases are shared with TRBD2. After removal of 3 bases from V and 0 bases from J, the junction contained 5 bases not matched to a gene. Germline CDR1 and CDR2: SGDLS and YYNGEE. The CDR3 extends over 16 amino acids. Here the CDR3 DNA reads TGTGCCAGCAGCGCCAGCGGGGGGATGAGCACAGATACGCAGTATTTT. This gives the protein CASSASGGMSTDTQYF.

The genes are TRBV9 and TRBJ2-7; TRBD1 matches 9 bases. CDR3 length equals 16 residues. The V and J ends lost 0 bases and 0 bases, in that order; junction bases with no gene match: 4. Germline lookup yields CDR1 SGDLS and CDR2 YYNGEE. For the CDR3, the DNA is TGTGCCAGCAGCGTAGCCGGGACAGGGAGCTCCTACGAGCAGTACTTC. Translated: CASSVAGTGSSYEQYF.

The J gene is TRBJ2-5, the V gene TRBV4-3; D remains unclear. V was clipped by 0 bases and J by 0 bases, with 8 bases between them. The V gene's germline CDR1 is LGHNA and CDR2 YSLEER. The CDR3 has 15 amino acids. CDR3 sequence reads: CASSQDAWYQETQYF. The CDR3 DNA follows: TGCGCCAGCAGCCAAGACGCCTGGTACCAAGAGACCCAGTACTTC.

This clone appeared a few times. This rearrangement joins TRBV7-9 to TRBJ2-1, with D maybe TRBD1 (5 bases). The CDR3 is 13 amino acids. Germline lookup yields CDR1 SEHNR and CDR2 FQNEAQ (reference sequence). V gave up 3 bases and J gave up 4 bases, with 7 bases separating them. The CDR3 reads CASSLTAYNEQFF. The CDR3 DNA follows: TGTGCCAGCAGCTTGACAGCTTACAATGAGCAGTTCTTC.

The CDR3 DNA reads TGCGCCAGCAGCCAAGGAGCTCCTAGCGGGAGAACAGATACGCAGTATTTT. Translation gives CASSQGAPSGRTDTQYF. The genes are TRBV4-3 and TRBJ2-3; 10 bases match TRBD2. The germline V gene has CDR1 LGHNA and CDR2 YSLEER. The CDR3 is 17 amino acids. V trimming: 1 base; J trimming: 3 bases; junction bases outside the gene matches: 7.